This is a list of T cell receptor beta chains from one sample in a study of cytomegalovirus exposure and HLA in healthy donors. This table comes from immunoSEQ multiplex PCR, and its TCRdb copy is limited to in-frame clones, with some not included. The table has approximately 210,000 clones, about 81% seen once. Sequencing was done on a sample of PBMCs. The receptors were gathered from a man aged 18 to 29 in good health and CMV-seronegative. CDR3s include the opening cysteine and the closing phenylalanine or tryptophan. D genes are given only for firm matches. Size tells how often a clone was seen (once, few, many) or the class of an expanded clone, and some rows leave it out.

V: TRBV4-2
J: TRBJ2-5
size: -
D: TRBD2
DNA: TGTGCCAGCAGCCAAAATAGCGGGAGTCTAGAGACCCAGTACTTC
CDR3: CASSQNSGSLETQYF

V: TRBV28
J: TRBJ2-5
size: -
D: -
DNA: TGTGCCAGCAGCCCCCCCTCAGGGTCGGGGACCCAGTACTTC
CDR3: CASSPPSGSGTQYF

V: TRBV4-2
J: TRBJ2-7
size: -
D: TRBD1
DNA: TGTGCCAGCAGCCAAGAAGGGACAGGGATCTTCTACGAGCAGTACTTC
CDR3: CASSQEGTGIFYEQYF

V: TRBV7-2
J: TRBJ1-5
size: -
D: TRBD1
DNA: TGTGCCAGCAGCGACCGGACAGGCGGGTGGACCCAGCCCCAGCATTTT
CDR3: CASSDRTGGWTQPQHF

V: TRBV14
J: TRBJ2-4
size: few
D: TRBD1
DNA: TGTGCCAGCAGTCCACAGGGGAGCGTTCAGTACTTC
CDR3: CASSPQGSVQYF

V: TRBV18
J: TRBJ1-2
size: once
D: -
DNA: TGTGCCAGCTCACCGACCACAGAGGCGGGAATTGGCTACACCTTC
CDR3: CASSPTTEAGIGYTF

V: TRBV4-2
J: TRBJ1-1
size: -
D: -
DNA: TGTGCCAGCAGCCGCGCGGGGAATGAAGCTTTCTTT
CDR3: CASSRAGNEAFF

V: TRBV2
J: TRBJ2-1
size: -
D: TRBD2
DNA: TGTGCCAGCAGTTTTAGCGGGATTCCCTACAATGAGCAGTTCTTC
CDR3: CASSFSGIPYNEQFF

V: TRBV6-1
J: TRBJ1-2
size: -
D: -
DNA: TGTGCCAGCAGTGAAACCAGGGCGAACTATGGCTACACCTTC
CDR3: CASSETRANYGYTF

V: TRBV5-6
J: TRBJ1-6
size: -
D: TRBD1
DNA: TGTGCCAGCAGCCTCCGGGACAGGTTAACTTCACCCCTCCACTTT
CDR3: CASSLRDRLTSPLHF

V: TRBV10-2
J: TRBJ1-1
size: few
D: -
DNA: TGCGCCAGCAGTGTCCGGGGCACTGAAGCTTTCTTT
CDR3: CASSVRGTEAFF

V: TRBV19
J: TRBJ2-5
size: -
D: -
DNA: TGTGCCAGTAGTATGGGCCGGACAGCTTTTCAAGAGACCCAGTACTTC
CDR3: CASSMGRTAFQETQYF

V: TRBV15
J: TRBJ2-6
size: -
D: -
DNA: TGTGCCACCAGCAAACAGGCTTTAGTCTCTGGGGCCAACGTCCTGACTTTC
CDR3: CATSKQALVSGANVLTF

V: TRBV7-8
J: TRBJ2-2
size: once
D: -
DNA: TGTGCCAGCCAGGGCGGGGTCACTTATTACACCGGGGAGCTGTTTTTT
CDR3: CASQGGVTYYTGELFF

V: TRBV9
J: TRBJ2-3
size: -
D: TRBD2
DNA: TGTGCCAGCAGCCCCCGCACAGCGGGAGGCGCAGATACGCAGTATTTT
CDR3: CASSPRTAGGADTQYF

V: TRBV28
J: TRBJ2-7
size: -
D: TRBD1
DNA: TGTGCCAGCAGTCTTAACAGGGGTACAGGGTCCTACGAGCAGTACTTC
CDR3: CASSLNRGTGSYEQYF

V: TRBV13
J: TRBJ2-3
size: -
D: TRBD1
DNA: TGTGCCAGCAGCTTAAGGACAGGGGCTTACACAGATACGCAGTATTTT
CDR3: CASSLRTGAYTDTQYF

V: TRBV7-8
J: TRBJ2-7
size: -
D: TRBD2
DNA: TGTGCCAGCAGCCCAGATGGACTAGCGAGGTCCGAGCAGTACTTC
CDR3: CASSPDGLARSEQYF

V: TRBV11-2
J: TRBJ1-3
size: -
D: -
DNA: TGTGCCAGCAGCTCAGGATACCGTGCAGTTGGAAACACCATATATTTT
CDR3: CASSSGYRAVGNTIYF

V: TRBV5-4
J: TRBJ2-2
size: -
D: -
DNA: TGTGCCAGCAGCCCCCCAGGCCTGAACACCGGGGAGCTGTTTTTT
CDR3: CASSPPGLNTGELFF

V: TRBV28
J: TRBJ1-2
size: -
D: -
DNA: TGTGCCAGCAGTTCCCCGGCCGGGACCCCGGGAGGGGGCTACACCTTC
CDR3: CASSSPAGTPGGGYTF

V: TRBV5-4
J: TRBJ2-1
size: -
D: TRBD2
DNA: TGTGCCAGCAGCTTGGCTCTAGCGGGGCCCTACAATGAGCAGTTCTTC
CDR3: CASSLALAGPYNEQFF

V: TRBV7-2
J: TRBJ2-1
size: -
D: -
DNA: TGTGCCAGCCAGGGACTCCCTGCTATGGGTGAGCAGTTCTTC
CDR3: CASQGLPAMGEQFF

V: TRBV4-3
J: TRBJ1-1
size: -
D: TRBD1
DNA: TGCGCCAGCAGCCAAGATCGGGACAGCGAGGAAGCTTTCTTT
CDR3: CASSQDRDSEEAFF

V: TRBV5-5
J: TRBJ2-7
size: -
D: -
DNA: TGTGCCGGGCCCGGGACCAAGGCGGGGGCAGGTAGCTCCTACGAGCAGTACTTC
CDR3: CAGPGTKAGAGSSYEQYF

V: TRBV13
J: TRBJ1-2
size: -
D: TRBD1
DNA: TGTGCCAGCAGCTTAGCAGGGGGCGGCTACACCTTC
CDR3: CASSLAGGGYTF

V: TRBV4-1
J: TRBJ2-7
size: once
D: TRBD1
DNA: TGCGCCAGCAGCCAAACGTGGCCTCAGGGGGCGGGGTACGAGCAGTACTTC
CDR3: CASSQTWPQGAGYEQYF

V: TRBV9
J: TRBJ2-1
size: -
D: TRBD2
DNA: TGTGCCAGCAGCGTAGTAGCGGGAGGGCCTTATGAGCAGTTCTTC
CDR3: CASSVVAGGPYEQFF

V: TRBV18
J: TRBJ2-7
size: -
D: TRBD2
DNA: TGTGCCAGCTCACCACCGGCTAGCGGGAGCTACGAGCAGTACTTC
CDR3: CASSPPASGSYEQYF

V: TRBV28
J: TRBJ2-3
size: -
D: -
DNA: TGTGCCAGCAGTATAACGGGACTGGCCGGCACAGATACGCAGTATTTT
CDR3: CASSITGLAGTDTQYF

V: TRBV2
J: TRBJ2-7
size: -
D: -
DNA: TGTGCCAGCAGGGACAGCTCCTACGAGCAGTACTTC
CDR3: CASRDSSYEQYF

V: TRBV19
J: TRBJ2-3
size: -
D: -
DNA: TGTGCCAGTAGTATACCCGGCAGGATGGCACTCGATACGCAGTATTTT
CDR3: CASSIPGRMALDTQYF

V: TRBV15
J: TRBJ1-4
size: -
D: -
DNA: TGTGCCACCAGCAGAGATCAGGGATCAGGTGGGGAAAAACTGTTTTTT
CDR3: CATSRDQGSGGEKLFF

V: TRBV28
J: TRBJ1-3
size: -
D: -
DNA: TGTGCCAGCAGTTTTTCCTTCGGGGTTGCCTCTGGAAACACCATATATTTT
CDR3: CASSFSFGVASGNTIYF

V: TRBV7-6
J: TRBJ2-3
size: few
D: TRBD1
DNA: TGTGCCAGCAGCCCGCGAGGGGACAGAAGCACAGATACGCAGTATTTT
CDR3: CASSPRGDRSTDTQYF

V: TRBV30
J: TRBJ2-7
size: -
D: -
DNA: TGTGCCTGGAGCGACTACGGAGTGGAACAGTACTTC
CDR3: CAWSDYGVEQYF

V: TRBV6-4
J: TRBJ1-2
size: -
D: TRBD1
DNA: TGTGCCAGCAAAGGACAGGGAAGAAACTATGGCTACACCTTC
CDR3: CASKGQGRNYGYTF

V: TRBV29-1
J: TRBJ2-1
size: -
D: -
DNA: TGCAGCGTTGGGGCTCACAATGAGCAGTTCTTC
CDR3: CSVGAHNEQFF

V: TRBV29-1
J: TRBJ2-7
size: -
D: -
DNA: TGCAGCGTTGCGGAGGTCGCCGCCTACGAGCAGTACTTC
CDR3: CSVAEVAAYEQYF